The 19 T cell receptor beta chains reported below all come from one sample, sequenced in a study of cytomegalovirus exposure and HLA in healthy donors. The PCR was carried out with 60 Vbeta primers and 13 Jbeta primers. Produced via immunoSEQ multiplex PCR; TCRdb's table is partial and in-frame only. This sample has some 180,000 clones, with less than 80% found just once. The material sequenced was PBMCs. The receptor set was obtained from a man between 18 and 29 years old in good health and CMV-seronegative.

The table lists this clone with a few counts. V gene TRBV7-9 combines with J gene TRBJ1-1; D possibly corresponds to TRBD1 (5 bases). CDR1 is SEHNR and CDR2 is FQNEAQ in the germline V gene (reference sequence). The CDR3 totals 16 residues. Trimming took off 6 bases at V and 0 bases at J, with 17 bases between the two ends. The CDR3 reads CASRQRGTSMNTEAFF. The CDR3, as DNA: TGTGCCAGCAGGCAGCGGGGCACTTCCATGAACACTGAAGCTTTCTTT.

This clone was detected only once. V usage is TRBV7-3 and J usage is TRBJ2-1; 12 bases line up with TRBD2. Germline lookup yields CDR1 SGHTA and CDR2 FQGTGA. V was pared by 4 bases and J by 5 bases, with 3 bases of the junction left unmatched. This CDR3 comprises 15 residues. This CDR3 reads CASSSGLAGNNEQFF. CDR3 coding DNA: TGTGCCAGCAGCTCGGGACTAGCGGGTAACAATGAGCAGTTCTTC.

The V and J genes are TRBV23-1 and TRBJ2-7; TRBD2 agrees at 8 bases. TRBV23-1 is noted as an ORF with a role that remains uncertain. J gave up 2 bases and V 2 bases, and 8 bases lay outside the gene matches. This CDR3 has 16 amino acids. CDR3 bases: TGCGCCAGCAGTCAACCCACTAGCGGATTAACCTACGAGCAGTACTTC. Protein product: CASSQPTSGLTYEQYF.

The rearrangement joins TRBV28 to TRBJ1-2; 10 bases are shared with TRBD1. Looked up from germline, CDR1 is MDHEN and CDR2 is SYDVKM. Losses at the gene ends were 7 bases for V and 7 bases for J; bases not matched to a gene: 12. CDR3 length: 15 amino acids. The CDR3 coding sequence is TGTGCCAGCAACCGGGACAGGGGCGTTAGCACTGGCTACACCTTC. It specifies CASNRDRGVSTGYTF.

The V call is TRBV4-2, the J call TRBJ2-1; TRBD2 matches at 12 bases. Germline V gene data show CDR1 as LGHNA and CDR2 as YNFKEQ. CDR3 length equals 17 residues. The junction had 5 bases not matched to a gene; V was cut back by 3 bases and J by 2 bases. CDR3 DNA: TGTGCCAGCAGCCAGCGACTAGCGGGGGCCGCCTACAATGAGCAGTTCTTC. This codes for CASSQRLAGAAYNEQFF.

The chain joins TRBV28 to TRBJ2-2; 7 bases align to TRBD2. This CDR3 is built from 14 residues. Trimming removed 3 bases from V and 4 bases from J; junction bases left unmatched: 2. CDR1 and CDR2 (germline): MDHEN, SYDVKM. DNA of the CDR3: TGTGCCAGCAGTTTCGGGGGGACCACCGGGGAGCTGTTTTTT. Protein product: CASSFGGTTGELFF.

V and J are TRBV10-3 and TRBJ1-1, with 10 bases fitting TRBD1. Trimming cost V 10 bases and J 4 bases; bases outside gene matches: 9. The CDR3 consists of 14 residues. From germline, CDR1 is ENHRY and CDR2 SYGVKD. The CDR3 DNA reads as TGTGCCACCGCGACAGGGGGCCAGGTCACTGAAGCTTTCTTT. Protein sequence: CATATGGQVTEAFF.

This clone appeared a few times. The chain employs TRBV9 and TRBJ1-3, with TRBD1 as a possible D gene (5 bases). The V and J ends lost 3 bases and 3 bases respectively, with 13 bases between them. This CDR3 comprises 15 residues. Germline-derived CDR1 and CDR2 are SGDLS and YYNGEE. In DNA, the CDR3 is TGTGCCAGCAGCGCGTTTCGGGGGGATGGAAACACCATATATTTT. Amino acid sequence: CASSAFRGDGNTIYF.

The chain employs TRBV5-1 and TRBJ2-7; maybe TRBD2 (5 bases). The V and J ends lost 4 bases and 6 bases respectively, with 14 bases between them. The CDR3 is made up of 13 amino acids. The V gene's germline CDR1 is SGHRS and CDR2 YFSETQ. CDR3 in amino acids: CASSTTIRGEQYF. The CDR3 DNA is TGCGCCAGCAGCACGACTATCCGGGGCGAGCAGTACTTC.

The J gene is TRBJ2-1, the V gene TRBV15; D is undetermined. This CDR3 is 14 amino acids long. In germline, CDR1 is LNHNV, CDR2 YYDKDF (reference sequence). Trimming left V 1 base short and J 8 bases short, with 12 bases between. The CDR3 DNA reads as TGTGCCACCAGCAGAGGCGTCGGTTTCGATGAGCAGTTCTTC. It encodes CATSRGVGFDEQFF.

The chain employs TRBV5-1 and TRBJ2-3; possible D gene TRBD2, 6 bases. Trimming shortened V by 4 bases and J by 2 bases, and 11 bases separated the two germline ends. There are 14 residues in the CDR3. Germline-derived CDR1 and CDR2 are SGHRS and YFSETQ. The CDR3 DNA sequence: TGCGCCAGCAGCACGGGACTCCCCACAGATACGCAGTATTTT. Protein: CASSTGLPTDTQYF.

The chain combines TRBV6-1 with TRBJ2-1; TRBD1 might be the D (6 bases). Looked up from germline, CDR1 is MNHNS and CDR2 is SASEGT. Trimming took off 5 bases at V and 8 bases at J, with 16 bases between the two ends. The length of the CDR3 is 14 residues. CDR3 protein: CASSYGQGYYEQFF. The CDR3 nucleotides read TGTGCCAGCAGTTATGGGCAGGGGTACTATGAGCAGTTCTTC.

The chain uses TRBV30 and TRBJ2-1; 10 nucleotides align to TRBD1. The CDR3 is made up of 14 amino acids. Germline loops: CDR1 GTSNPN, CDR2 SVGIG (reference sequence). With 0 bases clipped from V and 6 bases from J, the junction kept 2 bases outside the gene matches. This CDR3 is CAWSVTGGRNEQFF. CDR3 DNA sequence: TGTGCCTGGAGTGTGACAGGGGGCCGCAATGAGCAGTTCTTC.

This clone has just a few counts. CDR3 bases: TGTGCCAGCAGGTCTGGGGGGGCCACTGAAGCTTTCTTT. It is translated as CASRSGGATEAFF. The rearrangement uses TRBV25-1 and TRBJ1-1, with D tentatively TRBD1 (6 bases). CDR1 is MGHDK and CDR2 is SYGVNS in the germline V gene. Trimming pared 6 bases from V and 4 bases from J, leaving 12 bases between. This CDR3 has 13 amino acids.

Worth noting for this clone: Other DNA sequences in the sample encode the same CDR3. This chain links TRBV29-1 with TRBJ2-5; a possible D gene is TRBD1 (5 bases). The CDR3 length is 15 residues. The V gene lost 5 bases and the J gene lost 5 bases, with 21 bases spanning the gap. Germline CDR1 SQVTM, CDR2 ANQGSEA. This CDR3 is CSVPKGIGAQETQYF. The CDR3, as DNA: TGCAGCGTTCCTAAGGGGATAGGAGCGCAGGAGACCCAGTACTTC.

A few counts support this clone. CDR3 nucleotides: TGTGCCAGCAGTTCCGGACAGGGACTCTCCTACGAGCAGTACTTC. This codes for CASSSGQGLSYEQYF. The chain links TRBV28 to TRBJ2-7; the match to TRBD1 covers 8 bases. Losses at the gene ends were 4 bases for V and 0 bases for J; bases not matched to a gene: 5. Germline V gives CDR1 MDHEN, CDR2 SYDVKM. This CDR3 has 15 amino acids.

The chain combines TRBV10-2 with TRBJ2-5; 9 bases match TRBD2. The V gene end was trimmed by 6 bases and the J gene end by 5 bases; junction bases not matched to a gene: 10. Germline CDR1 and CDR2: WSHSY and SAAADI. The CDR3 extends over 15 amino acids. In nucleotides, the CDR3 is TGCGCCAGCAGCCCTATAGCGGGAGTTGTGGAGACCCAGTACTTC. It yields the protein CASSPIAGVVETQYF.

In this sample, this clone turned up a few times. This rearrangement joins TRBV5-1 to TRBJ2-7, with 9 bases that match TRBD2. V shed 1 base, J shed 2 bases, and the junction held 7 bases outside the gene matches. Per germline, CDR1 SGHRS and CDR2 YFSETQ. CDR3 size: 16 residues. CDR3 coding DNA: TGCGCCAGCAGCTTGAGGCTAGCGGGGATGGCCTACGAGCAGTACTTC. This codes for CASSLRLAGMAYEQYF.

V is TRBV29-1 and J is TRBJ2-1; the match to TRBD1 covers 7 bases. The CDR3 length is 14 residues. The V gene end was trimmed by 6 bases and the J gene end by 4 bases; junction bases not matched to a gene: 9. Germline loops: CDR1 SQVTM, CDR2 ANQGSEA. The CDR3 loop reads CSVGRQGRYNEQFF. The CDR3 DNA reads as TGCAGCGTCGGCAGACAGGGACGATACAATGAGCAGTTCTTC.